The present entry profiles one T cell receptor beta chain with its context. Repertoires were generated with immunoSEQ multiplex PCR, while TCRdb's copy carries only in-frame clones and drops some. The sample records approximately 80,000 clones, approximately 80% being singletons. These data originate in a study of blood T cell repertoires in COVID-19. Whole-study context: PBMCs, B-cell-depleted T cells, or T cells provided the cDNA or gDNA that made up the material.

The V end lost 5 bases, the J end lost 0 bases, and 10 bases lay between the germline ends. The CDR3 is 14 residues long. Germline CDR1 reads LNHNV; CDR2 reads YYDKDF (reference sequence). The sequence was obtained from a man older than 75 with acute or convalescent COVID-19. Sequenced sample: peripheral blood. This chain uses TRBV15 with TRBJ1-1; no clear D gene. CDR3 sequence (DNA): TGTGCCACCAGCCCTACCCAAGTGAACACTGAAGCTTTCTTT. Amino acids: CATSPTQVNTEAFF.